The 18 T cell receptor beta chains below come from one sample, sequenced in a study of OX40 agonist ivuxolimab in advanced cancers. The library was generated by the immunoSEQ multiplex PCR assay. TCRdb mirrors the immuneACCESS table, restricted to in-frame sequences. Some clones are absent from its copies; in checked studies, under half trace to an unresolved V gene, and the reason for the others is unknown. This sample lists about 23,000 clones; approximately 77% were detected once. The ten largest account for about 2% of the sample. The starting material was CD4+ or CD8+ T cells sorted from blood, obtained in a trial of the OX40 agonist ivuxolimab. Receptors were obtained from an adult with an advanced solid tumor such as melanoma, head and neck, liver or kidney cancer.

This chain uses TRBV7-2 with TRBJ1-2; D is undetermined. Trimming removed 5 bases from V and 4 bases from J, with 11 bases in between. The V gene's germline CDR1 is SGHTA and CDR2 FQGNSA. This CDR3 is built from 13 residues. DNA for the CDR3: TGTGCCAGCAGCACCCAGGAAAGCTATGGCTACACCTTC. As protein: CASSTQESYGYTF.

V is TRBV18 and J is TRBJ2-3; 9 positions agree with TRBD2. Trimming removed 3 bases from V and 5 bases from J; junction bases left unmatched: 9. Germline lookup yields CDR1 KGHSH and CDR2 LQKENI. The CDR3 extends over 16 amino acids. CDR3 nucleotide sequence: TGTGCCAGCTCACCCCGTCAGCGGGGGGAAGTAGATACGCAGTATTTT. Translated, it gives CASSPRQRGEVDTQYF. Drawing the rest from reference TRBV18 and TRBJ2-3, the complete variable domain is NAGVMQNPRHLVRRRGQEARLRCSPMKGHSHVYWYRQLPEEGLKFMVYLQKENIIDESGMPKERFSAEFPKEGPSILRIQQVVRGDSAAYFCASSPRQRGEVDTQYFGPGTRLTVL.

The CDR3 loop reads CSVGAGGSYNEQFF. CDR3 DNA: TGCAGCGTTGGGGCGGGGGGCTCCTACAATGAGCAGTTCTTC. V gene TRBV29-1 combines with J gene TRBJ2-1; 8 bases are a match to TRBD2. V gave up 4 bases and J gave up 0 bases; unmatched junction bases: 2. Germline loops: CDR1 SQVTM, CDR2 ANQGSEA. The CDR3 extends over 14 amino acids.

This rearrangement joins TRBV18 to TRBJ2-3, with unresolved D. CDR3 length: 15 amino acids. V lost 5 bases to trimming and J lost 1 base, with 13 bases between them. CDR1 is KGHSH, CDR2 LQKENI, per germline. The CDR3 nucleotides read TGTGCCAGCTCATCCTTTGGGCAGGGCACAGATACGCAGTATTTT. This sequence encodes CASSSFGQGTDTQYF.

This rearrangement joins TRBV11-1 to TRBJ2-5; unclear D gene. The CDR3 runs to 11 residues. From germline, CDR1 is SGHAT and CDR2 FQDESV (reference sequence). V lost 6 bases and J lost 1, with 3 bases in between. As DNA, the CDR3 is TGTGCCAGCAGTACCCAAGAGACCCAGTACTTC. Encoded protein: CASSTQETQYF.

This clone has more than one count but fewer than ten. This chain connects TRBV5-1 to TRBJ2-7; TRBD1 might be the D (6 bases). The V end lost 3 bases, the J end lost 12 bases, and 25 bases lay between the germline ends. Germline assignment: CDR1 SGHRS and CDR2 YFSETQ. This CDR3 has 15 amino acids. Written as DNA, the CDR3 is TGCGCCAGCAGCTCCTCGACAGGCGCCTACTCTCTCTGGTACTTC. This encodes CASSSSTGAYSLWYF.

The chain carries TRBV7-8 and TRBJ1-3; weak D call: TRBD1 (6 bases). CDR1 SGHVS and CDR2 FQNEAQ come from the germline V gene. The CDR3 has 18 amino acids. Between the trimmed V and J ends, which lost 5 bases and 3 bases, there was a span of 23 bases. CDR3 sequence reads: CASSPGGAAVVFGNTIYF. In DNA form, the CDR3 reads TGTGCCAGCAGCCCTGGGGGGGCAGCGGTTGTCTTTGGAAACACCATATATTTT.

V usage is TRBV7-9 and J usage is TRBJ2-7; TRBD2 agrees at 7 bases. CDR1 SEHNR and CDR2 FQNEAQ come from the germline V gene (reference sequence). V lost 5 bases, J lost 2 bases, and 0 bases stayed unmatched. This CDR3 comprises 12 residues. The CDR3 region is CASSRGAYEQYF. The CDR3 coding sequence is TGTGCCAGCAGCCGGGGGGCCTACGAGCAGTACTTC.

This clone was counted a single time. The genes are TRBV30 and TRBJ2-2, with 8 bases that match TRBD1. The trim removed 0 bases at V and 2 bases at J, leaving 8 bases unmatched. Germline V gene lookup returns CDR1 GTSNPN and CDR2 SVGIG (reference sequence). This CDR3 spans 17 amino acids. The CDR3 spells CAWSVRAGQENTGELFF. The CDR3 bases are TGTGCCTGGAGTGTACGTGCGGGACAGGAAAACACCGGGGAGCTGTTTTTT.

The chain carries TRBV7-9 and TRBJ1-2; D ambiguous. The germline gives CDR1 SEHNR, CDR2 FQNEAQ (reference sequence). V gave up 2 bases and J gave up 2 bases, with 12 bases separating them. The CDR3 runs to 15 residues. Written as DNA, the CDR3 is TGTGCCAGCAGCTTAATGAGTAATAGAAACTATGGCTACACCTTC. It encodes CASSLMSNRNYGYTF.

In its sample, this clone was seen a few times. The J gene is TRBJ1-2, the V gene TRBV6-5; a possible D gene is TRBD1 (6 bases). The V end lost 0 bases, the J end lost 2 bases, and 10 bases lay between the germline ends. The CDR3 sequence is 15 residues long. Germline values: CDR1 MNHEY, CDR2 SVGAGI. The CDR3 spells CASSYSAGTNYGYTF. The CDR3 nucleotides read TGTGCCAGCAGTTACTCGGCGGGGACAAACTATGGCTACACCTTC.

This sequence joins TRBV6-6 and TRBJ2-1; 10 bases align to TRBD2. The trim removed 6 bases at V and 6 bases at J, leaving 5 bases unmatched. The CDR3 covers 14 residues. Germline-derived CDR1 and CDR2 are MNHNY and SVGAGI (reference sequence). The CDR3 DNA reads as TGTGCCAGCAGCCGACTAGCGGGTTTCAATGAGCAGTTCTTC. Its translation is CASSRLAGFNEQFF.

Comment on this clone: At one boundary the junction diverges from the germline segment, which might be a read error. The CDR3 DNA is TGTACCAGCAGTGGGGACAGGGGTAGCAATCAGCCCCAGCATTTT. As protein: CTSSGDRGSNQPQHF. The J gene is TRBJ1-5, the V gene TRBV6-1; TRBD1 matches at 10 bases. CDR1 and CDR2 (germline): MNHNS, SASEGT. The CDR3 has 15 residues.

The chain has TRBV7-2 and TRBJ1-1; D remains unclear. The CDR3 covers 14 residues. V was cut by 7 bases and J by 1 base, with 13 bases left in between. CDR1 is SGHTA and CDR2 is FQGNSA in the germline V gene. The CDR3 nucleotides read TGTGCCAGCAACAAGCAAGGGCAGAACACTGAAGCTTTCTTT. Encoded protein: CASNKQGQNTEAFF.

V gene TRBV7-9 combines with J gene TRBJ1-5; 7 bases align to TRBD1. Germline loops: CDR1 SEHNR, CDR2 FQNEAQ (reference sequence). V lost 2 bases, J lost 5 bases, and 3 bases stayed unmatched. This CDR3 comprises 14 residues. The CDR3 region has the DNA TGTGCCAGCAGCTTAACCCAGGGGGATCAGCCCCAGCATTTT. As protein: CASSLTQGDQPQHF.

V gene TRBV28 combines with J gene TRBJ2-5, with D possibly being TRBD1 (5 bases). V dropped 6 bases and J dropped 2 bases, with 16 bases sitting between them. Germline CDR1 reads MDHEN; CDR2 reads SYDVKM. The CDR3 sequence is 15 residues long. The CDR3 DNA reads as TGTGCCAGCAGCCCCCCAAGGGGAAGTCAAGAGACCCAGTACTTC. Amino acid sequence: CASSPPRGSQETQYF.

This chain uses TRBV13 with TRBJ1-3; D gene ambiguous. V dropped 5 bases and J dropped 0 bases, with 14 bases sitting between them. CDR3 size: 16 residues. Germline assignment: CDR1 PRHDT and CDR2 FYEKMQ (reference sequence). This CDR3 reads CASSLRAANSGNTIYF. The CDR3 coding sequence is TGTGCCAGCAGCCTGAGGGCTGCAAACTCTGGAAACACCATATATTTT.

The rearrangement links TRBV19 to TRBJ2-2, with a possible D match to TRBD1 (6 bases). The germline CDR1 and CDR2 sequences are LNHDA and SQIVND (reference sequence). The CDR3 sequence is 14 residues long. V lost 1 base and J 7 bases, leaving 10 bases between the germline ends. The CDR3 sequence is CASSIAGADGELFF. As DNA, the CDR3 is TGTGCCAGTAGTATAGCAGGGGCTGACGGGGAGCTGTTTTTT.